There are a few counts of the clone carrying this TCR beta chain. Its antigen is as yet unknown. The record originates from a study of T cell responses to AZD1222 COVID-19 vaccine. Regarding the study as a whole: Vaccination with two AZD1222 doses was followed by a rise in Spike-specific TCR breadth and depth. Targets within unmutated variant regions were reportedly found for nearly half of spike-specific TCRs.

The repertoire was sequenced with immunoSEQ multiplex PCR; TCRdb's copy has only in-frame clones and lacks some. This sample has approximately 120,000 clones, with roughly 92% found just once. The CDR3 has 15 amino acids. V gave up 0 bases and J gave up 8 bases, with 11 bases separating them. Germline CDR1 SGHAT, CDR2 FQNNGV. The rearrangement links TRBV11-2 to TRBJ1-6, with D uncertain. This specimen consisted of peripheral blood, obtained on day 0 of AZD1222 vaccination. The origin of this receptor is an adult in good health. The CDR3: CASSLDSGGYSPLHF. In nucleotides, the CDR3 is TGTGCCAGCAGCTTAGATAGCGGCGGCTATTCACCCCTCCACTTT.